The TCR beta chain under discussion was sequenced for a study of T-cell reconstitution after alpha-beta-depleted transplantation in children. CDR1 and CDR2 (germline): SGHVS, FQNEAQ. This CDR3 spans 15 amino acids. The V and J ends lost 5 bases and 3 bases, in that order; junction bases with no gene match: 8. Unique molecular identifiers were incorporated during preparation of the TCRbeta library. TCRdb re-called the PCR reads through MiXCR, storing one row per CDR3 protein. The sample lists some 130,000 distinct CDR3 sequences, 8% to 10% occurring once. Study conclusions and caveats: Approximately two months post-transplant, alpha-beta T cells reportedly originated from several hundred expanded graft clones. Where some patients showed high TCRbeta diversity at day 60, it came from recipient T cells and thymic progenitors that had survived. T-cell numbers and diversity one year post-transplant derived largely from freshly generated T cells.

Points on this clonotype: Its antigen is still unknown.

The sequences come from PBMCs, mostly from graft donor cells, collected 180 days after TCRalphabeta/CD19-depleted stem cell transplant. The receptor was derived from a girl under three years old who had a stem cell transplant for combined immunodeficiency, so the T cells may come from the graft donor. This chain joins TRBV7-8 and TRBJ2-7; 9 positions agree with TRBD2. CDR3 bases: TGTGCCAGCAGCCCTACGCGGGGGGGACTCTACGAGCAGTACTTC. Its translation is CASSPTRGGLYEQYF.